This T cell receptor (beta chain) was sequenced for a study of T cell repertoires in cytomegalovirus infection. Study-wide context: As its CMV epitopes, the study selected recently identified HLA-C-restricted and well-studied HLA-B-restricted targets.

TCRdb independently ran MiXCR on the reads; one entry per CDR3 protein. The sample contains a few hundred thousand distinct CDR3 sequences, approximately 40% of which appear only once. Losses at the gene ends were 3 bases for V and 2 bases for J; bases not matched to a gene: 4. Germline V lookup: CDR1 MGHRA, CDR2 YSYEKL. The CDR3 is 16 residues long. The table lists this clonotype with a few counts. The antigen remains unidentified. This clonotype originated in a human donor in good health (CMV status not recorded). Some clones in this sample may be carry-over from other donors' samples. The material sequenced was cultured PBMCs, taken from culture after CMV antigen stimulation. This chain connects TRBV4-1 to TRBJ2-5; 12 bases agree with TRBD2. Here the CDR3 reads CASSHTTSGRQETQYF. The DNA of the CDR3 is TGCGCCAGCAGCCACACGACTAGCGGGAGACAAGAGACCCAGTACTTC.